The entry that follows covers one T cell receptor beta chain sequence. Its antigen is not known. Trimming took 3 bases from V and 5 from J; bases not matched to a gene: 5. CDR3 length: 14 residues. Germline lookup yields CDR1 SGHRS and CDR2 YFSETQ. This record comes from a study of Ad26.COV2.S vaccination and SARS-CoV-2 variants. Study results and limitations: Once vaccination had occurred, spike-specific CD8+ and CD4+ T cell responses reportedly showed substantial breadth. The TCR breadth and depth analyses may have produced an underestimate of total T cell responses. Vaccine and placebo groups showed comparable non-spike TCR breadth.

The method was immunoSEQ multiplex PCR; TCRdb's version includes in-frame clones alone and lacks a portion of them. The sample yields around 170,000 clones, around nine tenths seen once. The J gene is TRBJ2-7, the V gene TRBV5-1, with 10 bases fitting TRBD1. Sample: peripheral blood, taken after recovery from COVID-19. The sequence came from a human donor who had recovered from COVID-19. The CDR3: CASSSGQGEHEQYF. DNA of the CDR3: TGCGCCAGCAGCTCCGGACAGGGGGAGCACGAGCAGTACTTC.